This T cell receptor beta chain was recovered during a study of neurological immune-mediated disorders. Study findings and constraints: Association of the multiple sclerosis repertoire cluster with clinical or MRI features was not observed for any feature. Private repertoires in all groups were suggested, as expanded clones shared no CDR3 amino acid sequences across subjects. The most TCR clonal expansion was seen in HTLV-1-associated myelopathy, whereas the least was seen in multiple sclerosis, below the level in healthy controls.

Synthesis of cDNA was accomplished via 5'RACE employing 10-nucleotide random UMIs. TCRdb used MiXCR to reprocess the 5' RACE reads, holding one entry per CDR3 protein. The sample has 80,000 to 95,000 distinct CDR3 sequences, around 3.5% seen once. This clonotype was detected many times. Its specificity is not known. The germline gives CDR1 DFQATT, CDR2 SNEGSKA (reference sequence). The CDR3 totals 14 residues. Trimming cost V 3 bases and J 0 bases, with 12 bases left between them. The chain joins TRBV20-1 to TRBJ2-7; D possibly corresponds to TRBD2 (6 bases). The TCR sequence derives from a woman between 50 and 59 years old with multiple sclerosis. Sequences were obtained from PBMCs. This CDR3 is CSASYGGSSYEQYF. The CDR3, as DNA: TGCAGTGCTAGTTATGGAGGGAGCTCCTACGAGCAGTACTTC.